Below, one T cell receptor (beta chain) is given with its context. No antigen is known for it. Unique molecular identifiers tagged the TCRbeta library. Each CDR3 protein gets one entry after TCRdb re-called the PCR reads with MiXCR. This sample has nearly 350,000 distinct CDR3 sequences, with around 16% found just once. V shed 4 bases and J 5 bases; nucleotides not matched to a gene: 5. This CDR3 is 14 amino acids long. The germline V gene encodes CDR1 SGHRS and CDR2 YFSETQ. This record belongs to a study of T-cell reconstitution after alpha-beta-depleted transplantation in children. Findings and limits, study-wide: Several patients had high TCRbeta diversity at day 60; it came from surviving recipient T cells and thymic progenitors. Alpha-beta T cells present about two months after transplant were reported to originate from several hundred expanded graft clones.

The chain has TRBV5-1 and TRBJ1-2; 10 nucleotides align to TRBD1. The material sequenced was PBMCs, mostly from graft donor cells, taken 360 days after TCRalphabeta/CD19-depleted stem cell transplant. The source of this sequence is a male patient between 2 and 10 years old who had a stem cell transplant for acute lymphoblastic leukemia, so the T cells may come from the graft donor. CDR3 in amino acids: CASSRDRGPYGYTF. Here the CDR3 DNA reads TGCGCCAGCAGCAGAGACAGGGGGCCGTATGGCTACACCTTC.